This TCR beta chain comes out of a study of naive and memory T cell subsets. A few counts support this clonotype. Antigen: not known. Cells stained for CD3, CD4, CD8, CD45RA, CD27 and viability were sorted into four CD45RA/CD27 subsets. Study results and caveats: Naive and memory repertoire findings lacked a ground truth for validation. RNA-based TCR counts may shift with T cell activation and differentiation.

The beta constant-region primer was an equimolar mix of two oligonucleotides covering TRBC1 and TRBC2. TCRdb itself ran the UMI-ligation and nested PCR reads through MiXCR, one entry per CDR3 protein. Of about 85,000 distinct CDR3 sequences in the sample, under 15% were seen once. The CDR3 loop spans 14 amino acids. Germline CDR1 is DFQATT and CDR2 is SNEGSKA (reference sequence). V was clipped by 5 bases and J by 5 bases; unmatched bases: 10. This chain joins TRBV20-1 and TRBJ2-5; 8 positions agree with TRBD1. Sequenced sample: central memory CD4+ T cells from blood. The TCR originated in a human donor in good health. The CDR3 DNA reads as TGCAGTGCTGCCTCGGACAGGGAGCCGGAGACCCAGTACTTC. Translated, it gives CSAASDREPETQYF.